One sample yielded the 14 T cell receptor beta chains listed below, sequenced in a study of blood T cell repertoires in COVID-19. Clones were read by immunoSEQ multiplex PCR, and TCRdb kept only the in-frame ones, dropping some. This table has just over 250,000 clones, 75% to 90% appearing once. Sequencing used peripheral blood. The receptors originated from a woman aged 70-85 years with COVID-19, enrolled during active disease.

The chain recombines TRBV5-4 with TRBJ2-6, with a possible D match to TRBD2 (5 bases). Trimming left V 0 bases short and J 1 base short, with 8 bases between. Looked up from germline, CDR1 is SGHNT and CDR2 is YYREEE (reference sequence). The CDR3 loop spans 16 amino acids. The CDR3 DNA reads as TGTGCCAGCAGCTTGGGCGGGCAGTCTGGGGCCAACGTCCTGACTTTC. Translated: CASSLGGQSGANVLTF.

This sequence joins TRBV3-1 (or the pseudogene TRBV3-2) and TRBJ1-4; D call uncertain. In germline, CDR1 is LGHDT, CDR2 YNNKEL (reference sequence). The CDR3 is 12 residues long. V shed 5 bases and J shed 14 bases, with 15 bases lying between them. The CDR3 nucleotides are TGTGCCAGCAGCGCCTGGGGAGGGTACCTGTTTTTT. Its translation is CASSAWGGYLFF.

CDR3 nucleotides: TGTGCCAGCAGTTCAACCAGGTTTGTGGGTGACATTCAGTACTTC. Residues: CASSSTRFVGDIQYF. The chain recombines TRBV27 with TRBJ2-4; D gene unclear. Germline V lookup: CDR1 MNHEY, CDR2 SMNVEV (reference sequence). Trimming took off 4 bases at V and 8 bases at J, with 18 bases between the two ends. CDR3 length: 15 amino acids.

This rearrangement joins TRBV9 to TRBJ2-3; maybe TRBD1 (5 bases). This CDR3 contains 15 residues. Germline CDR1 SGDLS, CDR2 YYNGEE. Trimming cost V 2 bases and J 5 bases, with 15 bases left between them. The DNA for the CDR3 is TGTGCCAGCAGCGTGGTTGGGGCCCCGGAAGATACGCAGTATTTT. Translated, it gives CASSVVGAPEDTQYF. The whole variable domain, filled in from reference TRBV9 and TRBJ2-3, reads DSGVTQTPKHLITATGQRVTLRCSPRSGDLSVYWYQQSLDQGLQFLIQYYNGEERAKGNILERFSAQQFPDLHSELNLSSLELGDSALYFCASSVVGAPEDTQYFGPGTRLTVL.

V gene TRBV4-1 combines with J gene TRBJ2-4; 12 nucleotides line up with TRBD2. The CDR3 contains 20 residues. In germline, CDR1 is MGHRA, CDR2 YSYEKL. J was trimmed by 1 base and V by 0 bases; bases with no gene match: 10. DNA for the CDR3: TGCGCCAGCAGCCAAGATAAGCTAGCGGGAGGGATCGGGGCCAAAAACATTCAGTACTTC. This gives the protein CASSQDKLAGGIGAKNIQYF.

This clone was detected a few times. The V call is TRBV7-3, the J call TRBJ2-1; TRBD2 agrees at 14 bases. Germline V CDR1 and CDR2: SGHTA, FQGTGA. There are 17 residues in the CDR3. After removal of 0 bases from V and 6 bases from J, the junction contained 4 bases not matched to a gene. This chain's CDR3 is CASSLTQGLAGGNEQFF. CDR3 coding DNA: TGTGCCAGCAGCTTAACCCAAGGACTAGCGGGAGGCAATGAGCAGTTCTTC.

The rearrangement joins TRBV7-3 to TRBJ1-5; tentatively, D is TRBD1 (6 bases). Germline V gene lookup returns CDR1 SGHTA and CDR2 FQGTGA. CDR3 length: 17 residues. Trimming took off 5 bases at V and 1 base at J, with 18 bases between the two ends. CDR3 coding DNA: TGTGCCAGCAGCGGCCGGGACACCTTAAAGAGCAATCAGCCCCAGCATTTT. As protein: CASSGRDTLKSNQPQHF.

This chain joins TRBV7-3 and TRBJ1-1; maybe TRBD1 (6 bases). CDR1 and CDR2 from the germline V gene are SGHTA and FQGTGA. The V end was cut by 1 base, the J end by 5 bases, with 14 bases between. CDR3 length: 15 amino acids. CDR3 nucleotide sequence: TGTGCCAGCAGCTTAAGTGGGGGCATAGGGACTGAAGCTTTCTTT. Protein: CASSLSGGIGTEAFF. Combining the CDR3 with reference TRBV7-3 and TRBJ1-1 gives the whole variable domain GAGVSQTPSNKVTEKGKYVELRCDPISGHTALYWYRQSLGQGPEFLIYFQGTGAADDSGLPNDRFFAVRPEGSVSTLKIQRTERGDSAVYLCASSLSGGIGTEAFFGQGTRLTVV.

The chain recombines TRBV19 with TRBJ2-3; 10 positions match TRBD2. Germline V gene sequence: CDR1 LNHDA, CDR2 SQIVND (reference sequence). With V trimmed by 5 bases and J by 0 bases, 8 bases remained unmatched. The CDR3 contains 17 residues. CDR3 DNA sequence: TGTGCCAGTAGTCCCGGACTAGCGGTTTCTAGCACAGATACGCAGTATTTT. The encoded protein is CASSPGLAVSSTDTQYF.

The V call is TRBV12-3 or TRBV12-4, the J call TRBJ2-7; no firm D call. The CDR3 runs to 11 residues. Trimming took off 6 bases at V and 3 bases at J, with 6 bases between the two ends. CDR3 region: CASSLNYEQYF. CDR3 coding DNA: TGTGCCAGCAGCCTAAACTACGAGCAGTACTTC.

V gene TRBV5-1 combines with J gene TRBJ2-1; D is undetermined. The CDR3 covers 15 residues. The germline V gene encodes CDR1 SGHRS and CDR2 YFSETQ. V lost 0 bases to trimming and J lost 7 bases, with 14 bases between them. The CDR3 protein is CASSLGAVAGNEQFF. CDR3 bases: TGCGCCAGCAGCTTGGGGGCCGTGGCAGGTAATGAGCAGTTCTTC.

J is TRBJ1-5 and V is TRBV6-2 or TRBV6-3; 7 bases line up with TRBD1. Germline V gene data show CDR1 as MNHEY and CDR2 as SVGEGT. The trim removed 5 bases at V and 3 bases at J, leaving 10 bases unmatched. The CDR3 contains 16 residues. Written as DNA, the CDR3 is TGTGCCAGCAGTCTCTTCGGGACAGTAGTCAATCAGCCCCAGCATTTT. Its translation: CASSLFGTVVNQPQHF.

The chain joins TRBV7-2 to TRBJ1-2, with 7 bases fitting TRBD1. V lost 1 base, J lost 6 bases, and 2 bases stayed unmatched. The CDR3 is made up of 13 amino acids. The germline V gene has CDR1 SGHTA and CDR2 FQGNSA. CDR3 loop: CASSLDRGNGYTF. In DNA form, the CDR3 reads TGTGCCAGCAGCTTAGACAGGGGAAATGGCTACACCTTC.

CDR3 DNA sequence: TGTGCCAGCAGTGCCTCTAGGACAAGTTACGGTTCACCCCTCCACTTT. Protein: CASSASRTSYGSPLHF. The V call is TRBV6-1, the J call TRBJ1-6; maybe TRBD1 (5 bases). V was trimmed by 4 bases and J by 9 bases, leaving 19 bases between them. The CDR3 length is 16 residues. The V gene's germline CDR1 is MNHNS and CDR2 SASEGT.